The 19 T cell receptor beta chains listed next were all sequenced from one sample in a study of blood T cell repertoires in COVID-19. Assay: immunoSEQ multiplex PCR; the TCRdb copy retains only in-frame clones and omits some. The sample holds 120,000 to 150,000 clones, approximately 78% seen once. The specimen sequenced was peripheral blood. These receptors came from an elderly woman with acute or convalescent COVID-19.

This clone came up once. The chain employs TRBV2 and TRBJ2-5, with 8 positions matching TRBD2. There are 17 residues in the CDR3. V shed 6 bases, J shed 7 bases, and the junction held 19 bases outside the gene matches. Germline assignment: CDR1 SNHLY and CDR2 FYNNEI. In DNA, the CDR3 is TGTGCCAGCAGGCGAGAGCTAGCGGGTCCCGGGGGAGGGACCCAGTACTTC. Translated, it gives CASRRELAGPGGGTQYF.

The chain recombines TRBV11-2 with TRBJ1-1; TRBD1 is a possible D gene (5 bases). Germline V gene sequence: CDR1 SGHAT, CDR2 FQNNGV. The CDR3 runs 10 residues. V lost 6 bases, J lost 14 bases, and 13 bases lay in between. The CDR3 DNA sequence: TGTGCCAGCAGTGATGGGGCGGTCTTCTTT. The encoded protein is CASSDGAVFF.

The chain employs TRBV27 and TRBJ2-7, with 7 nucleotides matching TRBD2. J lost 3 bases, V lost 5 bases, and 13 bases had no gene match. CDR1 MNHEY and CDR2 SMNVEV come from the germline V gene (reference sequence). The CDR3 is 16 amino acids. Here the CDR3 DNA reads TGTGCCAGCAGTCCCACCCCTAGCGGACTTAACTACGAGCAGTACTTC. As protein: CASSPTPSGLNYEQYF.

The chain recombines TRBV19 with TRBJ1-5; D uncertain. CDR1 LNHDA and CDR2 SQIVND come from the germline V gene (reference sequence). The CDR3 extends over 13 amino acids. Trimming shortened V by 6 bases and J by 0 bases, and 6 bases separated the two germline ends. Here the CDR3 reads CASSVNSNQPQHF. CDR3 DNA sequence: TGTGCCAGTAGCGTAAATAGCAATCAGCCCCAGCATTTT.

This clone was seen repeatedly, ten times or more. The rearrangement links TRBV18 to TRBJ1-6; D not resolved. Trimming took 5 bases from V and 6 from J, leaving 8 bases between them. The CDR3 totals 13 residues. The germline V gene has CDR1 KGHSH and CDR2 LQKENI. The CDR3 is CASSEVGNSPLHF. The CDR3 coding sequence is TGTGCCAGCTCAGAGGTGGGTAATTCACCCCTCCACTTT.

This chain uses TRBV3-1 (or the pseudogene TRBV3-2) with TRBJ1-3; D remains ambiguous. CDR1 and CDR2 (germline): LGHDT, YNNKEL (reference sequence). The V end was cut by 0 bases, the J end by 3 bases, with 3 bases between. The CDR3 totals 13 residues. The CDR3 DNA reads as TGTGCCAGCAGCCAAGAGAGTGGAAACACCATATATTTT. Protein: CASSQESGNTIYF.

The gene calls are TRBV18 and TRBJ2-2, with 7 bases lining up with TRBD1. CDR3 length: 14 amino acids. Germline-derived CDR1 and CDR2 are KGHSH and LQKENI. V trimming: 2 bases; J trimming: 5 bases; junction bases outside the gene matches: 2. Here the CDR3 reads CASSPNRGTGELFF. In nucleotides, the CDR3 is TGTGCCAGCTCACCAAACAGGGGAACCGGGGAGCTGTTTTTT.

This rearrangement joins TRBV6-5 to TRBJ1-2; a weak D match, TRBD1 (6 bases). This CDR3 contains 12 residues. Germline CDR1 MNHEY, CDR2 SVGAGI. The DNA of the CDR3 is TGTGCGACAGGACGTCGGAACTATGGCTACACCTTC. Encoded protein: CATGRRNYGYTF.

The genes are TRBV7-6 and TRBJ2-5; 8 bases match TRBD1. J was trimmed by 5 bases and V by 1 base; bases with no gene match: 6. Per the germline V gene, CDR1 is SGHVS and CDR2 is FNYEAQ. CDR3 length equals 15 residues. Written as DNA, the CDR3 is TGTGCCAGCAGCTTAGGAGACAGGGGAGTGGAGACCCAGTACTTC. This sequence encodes CASSLGDRGVETQYF.

The chain combines TRBV28 with TRBJ2-2; the match to TRBD2 covers 7 bases. The CDR3 totals 15 residues. CDR1 is MDHEN and CDR2 is SYDVKM in the germline V gene. V dropped 5 bases and J dropped 3; count of bases not matched to a gene: 6. CDR3 residues: CASSLPSGYTGELFF. As DNA, the CDR3 is TGTGCCAGCAGTCTCCCTAGCGGTTACACCGGGGAGCTGTTTTTT.

The CDR3 DNA reads as TGTGCCAGCAGCTTGGTGGGGACAAACACTGAAGCTTTCTTT. Amino acids: CASSLVGTNTEAFF. The chain couples TRBV5-4 to TRBJ1-1; TRBD1 might be the D (6 bases). V dropped 0 bases and J dropped 2 bases, with 8 bases sitting between them. CDR1 and CDR2 from the germline V gene are SGHNT and YYREEE (reference sequence). This CDR3 contains 14 residues.

The chain combines TRBV7-8 with TRBJ1-1; D is unresolved. Trimming pared 1 base from V and 8 bases from J, leaving 11 bases between. CDR3 size: 13 residues. The germline CDR1 and CDR2 sequences are SGHVS and FQNEAQ. As DNA, the CDR3 is TGTGCCAGCAGCTTAGTCGTAGGGAGGGAAGCTTTCTTT. Residues: CASSLVVGREAFF. The full variable domain, rest sourced from reference TRBV7-8 and TRBJ1-1, is GAGVSQSPRYKVAKRGQDVALRCDPISGHVSLFWYQQALGQGPEFLTYFQNEAQLDKSGLPSDRFFAERPEGSVSTLKIQRTQQEDSAVYLCASSLVVGREAFFGQGTRLTVV.

The genes are TRBV18 and TRBJ2-1; D perhaps matches TRBD1 (6 bases). Trimming left V 6 bases short and J 5 bases short, with 11 bases between. CDR3 length: 13 amino acids. Germline values: CDR1 KGHSH, CDR2 LQKENI. The DNA for the CDR3 is TGTGCCAGCTCCCAAAACAGGGACAATGAGCAGTTCTTC. Translation: CASSQNRDNEQFF.

The chain carries TRBV7-2 and TRBJ1-1; 7 nucleotides match TRBD1. V lost 6 bases and J lost 5; bases outside the gene matches: 6. The CDR3 covers 13 residues. The germline V gene encodes CDR1 SGHTA and CDR2 FQGNSA. The CDR3 here is CASSRGRTTEAFF. The CDR3, as DNA: TGTGCCAGCAGTAGGGGGCGCACTACTGAAGCTTTCTTT.

The rearrangement links TRBV6-5 to TRBJ2-7; no firm D call. Germline loops: CDR1 MNHEY, CDR2 SVGAGI. This CDR3 contains 15 residues. V lost 6 bases and J 3 bases, leaving 18 bases between the germline ends. The CDR3 region is CASSQYYALGYEQYF. The CDR3 bases are TGTGCCAGCAGCCAATATTACGCCCTAGGCTACGAGCAGTACTTC.

This chain joins TRBV4-1 and TRBJ1-5, with unresolved D. This CDR3 contains 14 residues. Germline CDR1 reads MGHRA; CDR2 reads YSYEKL. The ends were cut back, 0 bases at V and 4 bases at J, with 7 bases in the middle. CDR3 in DNA: TGCGCCAGCAGCCAAGATCCCGGGAATCAGCCCCAGCATTTT. Encoded protein: CASSQDPGNQPQHF.

In its sample, this clone was seen a few times. The chain combines TRBV7-9 with TRBJ1-2; possibly TRBD1 for D (5 bases). This CDR3 has 16 residues. The germline V gene has CDR1 SEHNR and CDR2 FQNEAQ (reference sequence). Trimming left V 5 bases short and J 3 bases short, with 19 bases between. For the CDR3, the DNA is TGTGCCAGCAGCCCCCCTCTGGGACTCCAGGACTATGGCTACACCTTC. Encoded protein: CASSPPLGLQDYGYTF.

This clone appeared a few times. The chain combines TRBV15 with TRBJ2-4; possibly TRBD2 for D (6 bases). Germline V gene lookup returns CDR1 LNHNV and CDR2 YYDKDF (reference sequence). This CDR3 has 16 residues. Deletions cut 5 bases from V and 5 bases from J, with 19 bases between. CDR3 coding DNA: TGTGCCACCAGCCCCCACCCCCGGGGGAATCAAAACATTCAGTACTTC. Translated, it gives CATSPHPRGNQNIQYF.

The chain recombines TRBV7-3 with TRBJ2-1, with no clear D. In germline, CDR1 is SGHTA, CDR2 FQGTGA. This CDR3 has 12 amino acids. Trimming left V 2 bases short and J 6 bases short, with 5 bases between. The CDR3 nucleotides are TGTGCCAGCAGCTTAGCGCTCAATGAGCAGTTCTTC. Its protein product is CASSLALNEQFF.